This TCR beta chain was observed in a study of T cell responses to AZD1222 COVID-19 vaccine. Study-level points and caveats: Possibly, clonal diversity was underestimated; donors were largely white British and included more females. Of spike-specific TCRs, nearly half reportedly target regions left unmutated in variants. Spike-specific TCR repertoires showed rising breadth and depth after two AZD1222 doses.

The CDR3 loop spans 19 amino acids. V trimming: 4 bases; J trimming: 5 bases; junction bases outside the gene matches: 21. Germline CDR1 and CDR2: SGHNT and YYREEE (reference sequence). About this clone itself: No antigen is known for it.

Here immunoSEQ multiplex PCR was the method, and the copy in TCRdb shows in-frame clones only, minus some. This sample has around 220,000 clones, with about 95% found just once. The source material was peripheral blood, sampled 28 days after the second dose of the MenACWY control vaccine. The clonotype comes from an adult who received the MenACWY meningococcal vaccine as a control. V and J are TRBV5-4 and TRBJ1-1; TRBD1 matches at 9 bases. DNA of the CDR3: TGTGCCAGCAGCCGGGACAGGGCGGTTGGTAAGGAAGGTAAGACTGAAGCTTTCTTT. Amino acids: CASSRDRAVGKEGKTEAFF.